This T cell receptor (beta chain) emerged from a study of early T cells in non-severe SARS-CoV-2 infection. This clonotype has more than one count but fewer than ten. Per the germline V gene, CDR1 is SGHTA and CDR2 is FQGNSA. The germline V and J ends were trimmed by 1 base and 8 bases, with 7 bases remaining between them. This CDR3 is built from 12 residues. Using its own MiXCR run on the 5' RACE reads, TCRdb lists one record per CDR3 protein. The sample consists of more than 35,000 distinct CDR3 sequences, 9.5% to 13% of them appearing once. This chain links TRBV7-2 with TRBJ2-3; no firm D call. This sequence was found in an adult who was a healthcare worker with PCR-confirmed SARS-CoV-2 infection or an uninfected control (not recorded which). Sequenced input: whole blood. The CDR3 region is CASSLDSFTQYF. CDR3 nucleotides: TGTGCCAGCAGCTTAGACAGTTTTACGCAGTATTTT.